The table lists the clone carrying this TCR beta chain with a count of one. Sequencing was performed with immunoSEQ multiplex PCR; in TCRdb, only in-frame clones are kept and a portion is missing. There are over 200,000 clones in the sample; under 85% occur only once, and around 1.8% lies in the top ten. CDR1 is LNHDA, CDR2 SQIVND, per germline (reference sequence). With 4 bases clipped from V and 4 bases from J, the junction kept 9 bases outside the gene matches. This CDR3 is built from 17 residues. The data were obtained in a study of blood T cell repertoires in COVID-19. Study-wide background: Collection of acute and convalescent COVID-19 samples took place in the United States, Italy and Spain. PBMCs, B-cell-depleted T cells, or T cells were the source of the cDNA or gDNA that made up the material.

Participants' reported clinical history set cohort assignment. The V call is TRBV19, the J call TRBJ2-3, with TRBD1 matching over 12 bases. The sequence derives from a man aged 60-69 years who had recovered from COVID-19. Sequencing was done on a sample of PBMCs or T cells enriched from blood (not recorded which). CDR3 loop: CASSKSAGTGGADTQYF. The CDR3 DNA reads TGTGCCAGTAGTAAATCGGCCGGGACAGGGGGCGCAGATACGCAGTATTTT.